This T cell receptor beta chain was obtained from a study of blood T cells in healthy people across ages. A second PCR of 7 to 11 cycles used a sample-barcoded 5' primer and a J-beta primer mix. MiXCR, run by TCRdb on the 5' RACE reads, gives a single entry per CDR3 protein. The sample contains 1.5 million to 2 million distinct CDR3 sequences, 25% to 30% of which appear only once. Germline V CDR1 and CDR2: SQVTM, ANQGSEA. The CDR3 runs 15 residues. Unmatched junction bases numbered 7, after V lost 3 bases and J lost 0 bases. The draw of peripheral blood yielded ten milliliters from each donor. This TCR came from a woman in her 30s in good health. The genes are TRBV29-1 and TRBJ2-7; 8 nucleotides match TRBD1. Sequencing was carried out using blood. The CDR3 spells CSVELGQGISYEQYF. Here the CDR3 DNA reads TGCAGCGTTGAGTTAGGACAGGGAATCTCCTACGAGCAGTACTTC.